Each of the 21 T cell receptor beta chains below was sequenced from the same sample in a study of CD8 T cells in ankylosing spondylitis. TCRdb fed the 5' RACE reads into MiXCR, producing one record per CDR3 protein. The sample lists approximately 260,000 distinct CDR3 sequences; 15% to 20% were seen once. The material sequenced was blood, either unsorted or a sorted T cell fraction (not recorded which). These receptors all stem from a male donor with ankylosing spondylitis or in good health (not recorded which).

This clonotype was seen a few times. The rearrangement uses TRBV4-1 and TRBJ2-3, with TRBD2 matching over 12 bases. The CDR3 covers 19 residues. The germline CDR1 and CDR2 sequences are MGHRA and YSYEKL. After removal of 2 bases from V and 5 bases from J, the junction contained 14 bases not matched to a gene. The CDR3 loop is CASSQPSIRLAGVVDTQYF. In DNA form, the CDR3 reads TGCGCCAGCAGCCAACCCTCAATTAGACTAGCGGGAGTGGTAGATACGCAGTATTTT.

Comment on this clonotype: The junction and the germline gene differ at one end; a read error may be behind it. The gene calls are TRBV7-7 and TRBJ2-5; D is unclear. This CDR3 has 13 amino acids. Germline values: CDR1 SSHAT, CDR2 FNYEAQ (reference sequence). CDR3 nucleotides: TGTGCTAGCAGCTTACCAAACCAAGAGACCCAGTACTTC. Protein product: CASSLPNQETQYF.

J is TRBJ2-7 and V is TRBV4-2; no clear D. CDR1 LGHNA and CDR2 YNFKEQ come from the germline V gene. The V end lost 0 bases, the J end lost 0 bases, and 12 bases lay between the germline ends. This CDR3 has 16 residues. The CDR3 region is CASSQEIGLSSYEQYF. The CDR3 nucleotides read TGTGCCAGCAGCCAAGAAATCGGTCTGAGCTCCTACGAGCAGTACTTC.

The chain couples TRBV9 to TRBJ2-1; TRBD2 is a possible D gene (6 bases). Germline values: CDR1 SGDLS, CDR2 YYNGEE. The CDR3 sequence is 16 residues long. V was cut by 0 bases and J by 2 bases, with 12 bases left in between. The CDR3 reads CASSVDSGEPYNEQFF. CDR3 nucleotides: TGTGCCAGCAGCGTAGACTCGGGAGAGCCCTACAATGAGCAGTTCTTC.

This clonotype has only a few counts. A junction end diverges from the germline sequence, so it may reflect a read error. This chain uses TRBV7-7 with TRBJ2-7; no clear D. Germline CDR1 SSHAT, CDR2 FNYEAQ (reference sequence). The CDR3 contains 13 residues. This chain's CDR3 is CASSLGVSAEQYF. CDR3 in DNA: TGTGCTAGCAGCTTAGGTGTCTCTGCCGAGCAGTACTTC.

In this sample, this clonotype turned up a few times. The chain carries TRBV7-3 and TRBJ2-2, with 14 bases that match TRBD2. J was trimmed by 0 bases and V by 5 bases; bases with no gene match: 8. Germline CDR1 SGHTA, CDR2 FQGTGA. The CDR3 has 19 amino acids. As DNA, the CDR3 is TGTGCCAGCAGCCCATCCGGACTAGCGGGAGGTCCGAACACCGGGGAGCTGTTTTTT. This encodes CASSPSGLAGGPNTGELFF.

This clonotype was seen more than once but under ten times. The chain uses TRBV7-2 and TRBJ1-1; D is unresolved. V was pared by 5 bases and J by 3 bases, with 10 bases between. Germline CDR1 is SGHTA and CDR2 is FQGNSA. The CDR3 is 13 amino acids. CDR3 bases: TGTGCCAGCAGCCCCGCATGGTACACTGAAGCTTTCTTT. Translated, it gives CASSPAWYTEAFF.

The chain couples TRBV3-1 to TRBJ1-4; D unclear. This CDR3 comprises 16 residues. Germline CDR1 LGHDT, CDR2 YNNKEL (reference sequence). The V and J ends lost 0 bases and 6 bases respectively, with 14 bases between them. CDR3 in amino acids: CASSQDRWISHEKLFF. The CDR3 DNA sequence: TGTGCCAGCAGCCAAGATCGATGGATTAGCCATGAAAAACTGTTTTTT.

This clonotype was picked up a small number of times. This chain joins TRBV5-1 and TRBJ2-6; 7 positions match TRBD1. The V segment lost 2 bases and the J segment 0 bases; nucleotides outside the gene matches: 8. The CDR3 runs 18 residues. Germline loops: CDR1 SGHRS, CDR2 YFSETQ. CDR3 in amino acids: CASSLAQGLRSGANVLTF. In DNA, the CDR3 is TGCGCCAGCAGCTTAGCACAGGGGCTCCGCTCTGGGGCCAACGTCCTGACTTTC.

The rearrangement joins TRBV14 to TRBJ2-1, with 8 bases matching TRBD2. CDR3 length: 16 residues. CDR1 SGHDN and CDR2 FVKESK come from the germline V gene. Germline trimming cut 0 bases from V and 9 bases from J; bases unmatched to any gene: 10. In DNA, the CDR3 is TGTGCCAGCAGCCAAGATTTGTCTAGCGGGTCTCTTGAGCAGTTCTTC. This codes for CASSQDLSSGSLEQFF.

The V and J genes are TRBV11-1 and TRBJ2-4; 8 bases line up with TRBD2. Trimming removed 1 base from V and 7 bases from J; junction bases left unmatched: 6. The CDR3 runs to 15 residues. Germline CDR1 is SGHAT and CDR2 is FQDESV (reference sequence). The CDR3 spells CASSLVPAGANIQYF. CDR3 sequence (DNA): TGTGCCAGCAGCTTAGTTCCAGCGGGAGCTAACATTCAGTACTTC.

This clonotype was observed a handful of times. J is TRBJ2-1 and V is TRBV29-1, with 8 bases that match TRBD2. CDR1 SQVTM and CDR2 ANQGSEA come from the germline V gene. V dropped 1 base and J dropped 8; count of bases not matched to a gene: 16. CDR3 length equals 17 residues. Written as DNA, the CDR3 is TGCAGCGTTGAAGGGGAGGTTGACGGGAGGGGTGGGGATGAGCAGTTCTTC. Translating it yields CSVEGEVDGRGGDEQFF.

This clonotype occurred a few times. The chain uses TRBV7-9 and TRBJ2-7; no clear D gene. V gave up 7 bases and J gave up 2 bases, with 21 bases separating them. This CDR3 region has 16 residues. Germline V lookup: CDR1 SEHNR, CDR2 FQNEAQ (reference sequence). Written as DNA, the CDR3 is TGTGCCAGCACCCCTTCCTATGGCCGCCTAGCCTACGAGCAGTACTTC. This translates into CASTPSYGRLAYEQYF.

This clonotype was observed at least ten times. For the CDR3, the DNA is TGTGCCAGCAGTTTAGCTAGCGGGGGCACCTACGAGCAGTACTTC. This gives the protein CASSLASGGTYEQYF. This chain joins TRBV27 and TRBJ2-7, with 10 positions matching TRBD2. Germline CDR1 MNHEY, CDR2 SMNVEV (reference sequence). The CDR3 spans 15 residues. V lost 2 bases to trimming and J lost 2 bases; unmatched junction nucleotides: 3.

In its sample, this clonotype was seen a few times. The V and J genes are TRBV25-1 and TRBJ1-1; perhaps TRBD1 as D (6 bases). V was pared by 7 bases and J by 7 bases, with 13 bases between. Germline CDR1 is MGHDK and CDR2 is SYGVNS. The CDR3 totals 12 residues. The CDR3 DNA follows: TGTGCCAGCATGGCAGGGGCTTTTGAAGCTTTCTTT. Its protein product is CASMAGAFEAFF.

This clonotype showed up just a few times. The V and J genes are TRBV12-3 or TRBV12-4 and TRBJ2-1; TRBD2 agrees at 7 bases. The V segment lost 6 bases and the J segment 8 bases; nucleotides outside the gene matches: 16. The length of the CDR3 is 16 residues. The CDR3 sequence: CASSPLAGPPAYEQFF. The CDR3 coding sequence is TGTGCCAGCAGCCCCTTAGCGGGCCCCCCGGCGTATGAGCAGTTCTTC.

This CDR3 reads CASSWGQGTEAFF. CDR3 nucleotides: TGTGCCAGCAGCTGGGGACAGGGCACTGAAGCTTTCTTT. J is TRBJ1-1 and V is TRBV5-6; TRBD1 aligns across 9 bases. The CDR3 loop spans 13 amino acids. CDR1 is SGHDT and CDR2 is YYEEEE in the germline V gene. V gave up 3 bases and J gave up 4 bases; unmatched junction bases: 1.

This clonotype was seen a few times. The chain combines TRBV20-1 with TRBJ2-1; 9 bases fit TRBD2. V was pared by 6 bases and J by 7 bases, with 13 bases of the junction left unmatched. CDR1 is DFQATT, CDR2 SNEGSKA, per germline (reference sequence). The CDR3 consists of 15 residues. This CDR3 is CSATSFSGSRNEQFF. Written as DNA, the CDR3 is TGCAGTGCCACCAGTTTTAGCGGGAGTAGGAATGAGCAGTTCTTC.

The table lists this clonotype with a few counts. The genes are TRBV7-9 and TRBJ2-4; tentatively, D is TRBD1 or TRBD2 (6 bases each). V was shortened by 8 bases and J by 9 bases, with 17 bases between the two germline ends. The CDR3 is 13 amino acids. The germline gives CDR1 SEHNR, CDR2 FQNEAQ (reference sequence). Here the CDR3 DNA reads TGTGCCAGCGAGGGGGGAGGCGACGGCATTCAGTACTTC. The encoded protein is CASEGGGDGIQYF.

The chain links TRBV29-1 to TRBJ2-5; 11 bases are shared with TRBD2. V shed 6 bases and J 3 bases; nucleotides not matched to a gene: 6. CDR1 and CDR2 from the germline V gene are SQVTM and ANQGSEA. The CDR3 length is 14 residues. CDR3 in DNA: TGCAGCGTGGAGGGACTAGCGGCCGAAGAGACCCAGTACTTC. It yields the protein CSVEGLAAEETQYF. Looking up the rest from reference TRBV29-1 and TRBJ2-5 gives the full variable domain: SAVISQKPSRDICQRGTSLTIQCQVDSQVTMMFWYRQQPGQSLTLIATANQGSEATYESGFVIDKFPISRPNLTFSTLTVSNMSPEDSSIYLCSVEGLAAEETQYFGPGTRLLVL.

The V and J genes are TRBV4-1 and TRBJ2-7, with 8 bases aligning to TRBD1. CDR1 and CDR2 from the germline V gene are MGHRA and YSYEKL. V was clipped by 4 bases and J by 3 bases; unmatched bases: 5. This CDR3 is built from 14 residues. The CDR3 nucleotides are TGCGCCAGCAGCCGTCCCGGGACAGGCTACGAGCAGTACTTC. Protein: CASSRPGTGYEQYF.